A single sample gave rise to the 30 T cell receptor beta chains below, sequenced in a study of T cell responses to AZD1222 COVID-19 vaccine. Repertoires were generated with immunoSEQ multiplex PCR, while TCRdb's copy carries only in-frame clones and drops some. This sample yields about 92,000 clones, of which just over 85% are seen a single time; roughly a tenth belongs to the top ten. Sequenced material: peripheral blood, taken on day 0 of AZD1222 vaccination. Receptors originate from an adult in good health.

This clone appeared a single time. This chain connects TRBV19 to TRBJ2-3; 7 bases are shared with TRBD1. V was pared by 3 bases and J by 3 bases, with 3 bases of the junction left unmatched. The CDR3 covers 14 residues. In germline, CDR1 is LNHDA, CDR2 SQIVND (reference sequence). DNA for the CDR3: TGTGCCAGTAGTATCCGACAGGGAACAGATACGCAGTATTTT. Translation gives CASSIRQGTDTQYF.

The DNA of the CDR3 is TGTGCCAGCAGCCAGGTGCAAGGAGGCCAGCCCCAGCATTTT. Translation gives CASSQVQGGQPQHF. The rearrangement links TRBV3-1 (or the pseudogene TRBV3-2) to TRBJ1-5; no reliable D call. The germline V gene has CDR1 LGHDT and CDR2 YNNKEL (reference sequence). Trimming took off 3 bases at V and 7 bases at J, with 13 bases between the two ends. The CDR3 runs to 14 residues.

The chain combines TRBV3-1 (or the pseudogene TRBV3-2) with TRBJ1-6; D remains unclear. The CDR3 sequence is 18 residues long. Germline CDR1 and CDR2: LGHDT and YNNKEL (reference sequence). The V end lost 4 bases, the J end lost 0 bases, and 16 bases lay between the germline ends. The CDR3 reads CASSRVEGLSSYNSPLHF. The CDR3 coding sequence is TGTGCCAGCAGCCGCGTAGAAGGGCTTAGCTCCTATAATTCACCCCTCCACTTT.

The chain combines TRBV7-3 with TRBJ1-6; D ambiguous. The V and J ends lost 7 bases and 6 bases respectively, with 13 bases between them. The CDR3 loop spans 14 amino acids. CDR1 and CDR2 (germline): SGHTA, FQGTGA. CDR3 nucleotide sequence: TGTGCCAGCACCCCGGACCTAGGTAATTCACCCCTCCACTTT. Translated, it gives CASTPDLGNSPLHF.

CDR3 bases: TGTGCCAGCAGCTCCGGACCACCACTAGCGTCCTACAATGAGCAGTTCTTC. Translation: CASSSGPPLASYNEQFF. V and J are TRBV7-2 and TRBJ2-1, with 7 positions matching TRBD2. Germline V gives CDR1 SGHTA, CDR2 FQGNSA. Unmatched junction bases numbered 10, after V lost 4 bases and J lost 1 base. The CDR3 sequence is 17 residues long.

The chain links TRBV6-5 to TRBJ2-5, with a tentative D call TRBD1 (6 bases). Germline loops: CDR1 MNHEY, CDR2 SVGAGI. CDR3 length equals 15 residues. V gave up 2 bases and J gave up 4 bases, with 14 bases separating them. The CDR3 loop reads CASSYTQGYSETQYF. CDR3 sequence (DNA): TGTGCCAGCAGTTACACACAGGGCTACTCAGAGACCCAGTACTTC.

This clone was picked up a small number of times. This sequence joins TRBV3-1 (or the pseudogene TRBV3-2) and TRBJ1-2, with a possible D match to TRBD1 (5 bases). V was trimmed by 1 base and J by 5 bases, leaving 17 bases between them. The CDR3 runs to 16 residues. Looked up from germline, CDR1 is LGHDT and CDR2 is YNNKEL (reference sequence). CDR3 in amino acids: CASSQGIGGAGYGYTF. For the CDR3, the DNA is TGTGCCAGCAGCCAAGGTATAGGCGGGGCGGGTTATGGCTACACCTTC.

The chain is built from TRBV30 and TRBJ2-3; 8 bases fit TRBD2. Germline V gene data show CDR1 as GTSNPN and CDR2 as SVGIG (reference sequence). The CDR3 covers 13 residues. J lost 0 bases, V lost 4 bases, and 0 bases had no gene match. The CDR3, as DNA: TGTGCCTGGACTAGCGGGAGCACAGATACGCAGTATTTT. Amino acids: CAWTSGSTDTQYF.

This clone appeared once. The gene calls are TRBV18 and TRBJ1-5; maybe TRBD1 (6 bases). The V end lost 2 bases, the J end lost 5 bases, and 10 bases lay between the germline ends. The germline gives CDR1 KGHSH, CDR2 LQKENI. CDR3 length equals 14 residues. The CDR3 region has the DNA TGTGCCAGCTCACCAGGGGGCGAACATCAGCCCCAGCATTTT. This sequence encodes CASSPGGEHQPQHF.

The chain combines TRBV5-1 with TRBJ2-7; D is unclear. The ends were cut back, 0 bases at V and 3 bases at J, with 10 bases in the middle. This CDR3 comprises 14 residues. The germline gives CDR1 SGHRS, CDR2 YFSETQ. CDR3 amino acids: CASSLALIGYEQYF. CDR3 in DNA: TGCGCCAGCAGCTTGGCTTTGATAGGCTACGAGCAGTACTTC.

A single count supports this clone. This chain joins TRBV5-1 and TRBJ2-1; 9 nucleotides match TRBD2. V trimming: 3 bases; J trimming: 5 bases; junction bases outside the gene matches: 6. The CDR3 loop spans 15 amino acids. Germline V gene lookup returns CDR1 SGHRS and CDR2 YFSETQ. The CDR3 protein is CASSWLAGINNEQFF. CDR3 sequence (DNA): TGCGCCAGCAGCTGGCTAGCGGGGATTAACAATGAGCAGTTCTTC.

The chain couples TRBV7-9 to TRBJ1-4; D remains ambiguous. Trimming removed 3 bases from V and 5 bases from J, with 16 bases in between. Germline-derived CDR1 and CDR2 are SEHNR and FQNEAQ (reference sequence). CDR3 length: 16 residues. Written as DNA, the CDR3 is TGTGCCAGCAGCTTGGCAGGTAGTTGGGTGAATGAAAAACTGTTTTTT. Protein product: CASSLAGSWVNEKLFF.

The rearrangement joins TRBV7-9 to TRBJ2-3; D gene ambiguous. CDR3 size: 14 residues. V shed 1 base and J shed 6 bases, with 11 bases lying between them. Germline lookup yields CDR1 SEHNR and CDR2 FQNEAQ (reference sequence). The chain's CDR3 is CASSLVGSKDTQYF. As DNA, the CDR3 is TGTGCCAGCAGCTTAGTTGGGTCTAAGGATACGCAGTATTTT. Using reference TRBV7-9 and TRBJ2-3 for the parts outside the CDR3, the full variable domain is DTGVSQNPRHKITKRGQNVTFRCDPISEHNRLYWYRQTLGQGPEFLTYFQNEAQLEKSRLLSDRFSAERPKGSFSTLEIQRTEQGDSAMYLCASSLVGSKDTQYFGPGTRLTVL.

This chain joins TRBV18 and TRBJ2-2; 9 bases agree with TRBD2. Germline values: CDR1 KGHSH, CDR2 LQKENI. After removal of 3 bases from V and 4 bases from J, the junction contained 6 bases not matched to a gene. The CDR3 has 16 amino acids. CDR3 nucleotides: TGTGCCAGCTCACCTGCTAGCGGGGTTAGCACCGGGGAGCTGTTTTTT. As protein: CASSPASGVSTGELFF.

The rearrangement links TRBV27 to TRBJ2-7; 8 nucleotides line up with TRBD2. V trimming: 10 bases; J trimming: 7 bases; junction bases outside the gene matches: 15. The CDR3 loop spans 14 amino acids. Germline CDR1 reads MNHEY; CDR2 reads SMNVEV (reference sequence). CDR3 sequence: CANDYGGGPGEQYF. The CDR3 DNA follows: TGTGCCAACGACTACGGGGGGGGCCCGGGGGAGCAGTACTTC.

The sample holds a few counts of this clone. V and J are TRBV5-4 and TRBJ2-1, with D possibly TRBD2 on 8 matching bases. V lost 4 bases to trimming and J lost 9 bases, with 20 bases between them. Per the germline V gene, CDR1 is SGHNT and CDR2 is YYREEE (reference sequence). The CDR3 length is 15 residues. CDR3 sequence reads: CASSPGTRGHSEQFF. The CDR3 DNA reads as TGTGCCAGCAGCCCCGGGACTAGGGGGCACAGTGAGCAGTTCTTC.

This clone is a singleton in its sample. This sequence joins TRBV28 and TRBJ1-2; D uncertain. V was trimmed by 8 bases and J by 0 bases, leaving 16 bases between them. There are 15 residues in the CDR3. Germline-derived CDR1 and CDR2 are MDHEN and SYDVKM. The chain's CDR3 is CASSALIPPNYGYTF. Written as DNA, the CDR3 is TGTGCCAGCTCCGCCCTCATTCCCCCTAACTATGGCTACACCTTC.

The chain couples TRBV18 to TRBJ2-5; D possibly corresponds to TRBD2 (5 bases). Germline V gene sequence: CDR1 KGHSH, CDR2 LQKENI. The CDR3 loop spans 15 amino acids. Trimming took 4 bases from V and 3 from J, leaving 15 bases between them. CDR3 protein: CASSQVIARKETQYF. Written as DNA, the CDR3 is TGTGCCAGCTCACAGGTAATAGCGAGAAAAGAGACCCAGTACTTC.

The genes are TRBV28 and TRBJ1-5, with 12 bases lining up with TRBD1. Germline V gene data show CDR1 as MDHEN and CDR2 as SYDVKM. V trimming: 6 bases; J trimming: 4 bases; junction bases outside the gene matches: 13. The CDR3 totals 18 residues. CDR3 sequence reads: CASRTGTGGAKRNQPQHF. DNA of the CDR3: TGTGCCAGCAGGACCGGGACAGGGGGCGCGAAACGAAATCAGCCCCAGCATTTT.

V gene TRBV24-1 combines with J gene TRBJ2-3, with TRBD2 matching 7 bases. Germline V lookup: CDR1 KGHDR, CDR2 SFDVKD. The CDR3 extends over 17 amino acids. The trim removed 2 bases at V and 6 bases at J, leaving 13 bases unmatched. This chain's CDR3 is CATSDWGSGKDRDTQYF. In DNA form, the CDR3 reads TGTGCCACCAGTGATTGGGGGAGCGGGAAGGATAGGGATACGCAGTATTTT.

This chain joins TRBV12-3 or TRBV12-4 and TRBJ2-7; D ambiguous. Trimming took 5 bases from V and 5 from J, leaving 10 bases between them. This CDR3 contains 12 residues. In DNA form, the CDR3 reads TGTGCCAGCAGTATCGGATGGGACGAGCAGTACTTC. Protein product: CASSIGWDEQYF.

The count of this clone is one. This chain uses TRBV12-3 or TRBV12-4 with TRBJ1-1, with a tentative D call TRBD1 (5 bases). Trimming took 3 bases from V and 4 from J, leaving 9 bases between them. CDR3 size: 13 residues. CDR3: CASSLGPGTEAFF. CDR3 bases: TGTGCCAGCAGTTTGGGGCCGGGCACTGAAGCTTTCTTT.

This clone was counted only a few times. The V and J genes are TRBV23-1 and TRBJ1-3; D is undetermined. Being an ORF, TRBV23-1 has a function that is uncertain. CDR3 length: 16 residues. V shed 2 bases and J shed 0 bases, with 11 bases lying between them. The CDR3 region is CASSQPRPISGNTIYF. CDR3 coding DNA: TGCGCCAGCAGTCAACCCCGACCGATCTCTGGAAACACCATATATTTT.

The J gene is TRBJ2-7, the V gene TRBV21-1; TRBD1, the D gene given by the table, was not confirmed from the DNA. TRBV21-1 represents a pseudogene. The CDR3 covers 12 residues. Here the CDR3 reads CASSKASVAFHF. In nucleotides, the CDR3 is TGTGCCAGCAGCAAAGCCTCAGTTGCTTTTCACTTC.

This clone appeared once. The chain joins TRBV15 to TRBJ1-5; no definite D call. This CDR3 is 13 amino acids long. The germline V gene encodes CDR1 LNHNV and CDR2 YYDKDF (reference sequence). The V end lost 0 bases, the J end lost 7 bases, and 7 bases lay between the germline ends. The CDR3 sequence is CATSRDRRQPQHF. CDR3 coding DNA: TGTGCCACCAGCAGAGATAGGCGGCAGCCCCAGCATTTT.

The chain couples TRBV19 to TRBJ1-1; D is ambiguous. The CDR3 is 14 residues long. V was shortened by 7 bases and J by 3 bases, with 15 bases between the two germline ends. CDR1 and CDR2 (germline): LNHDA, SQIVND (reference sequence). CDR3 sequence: CASTVAVSYTEAFF. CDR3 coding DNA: TGTGCCAGTACCGTTGCCGTGTCCTACACTGAAGCTTTCTTT.

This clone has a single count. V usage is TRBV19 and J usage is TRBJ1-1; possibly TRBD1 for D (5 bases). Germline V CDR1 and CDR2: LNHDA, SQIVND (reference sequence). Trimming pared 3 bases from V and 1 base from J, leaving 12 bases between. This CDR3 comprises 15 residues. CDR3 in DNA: TGTGCCAGTAGTATTGGTCCGGGGGAGAACACTGAAGCTTTCTTT. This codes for CASSIGPGENTEAFF.

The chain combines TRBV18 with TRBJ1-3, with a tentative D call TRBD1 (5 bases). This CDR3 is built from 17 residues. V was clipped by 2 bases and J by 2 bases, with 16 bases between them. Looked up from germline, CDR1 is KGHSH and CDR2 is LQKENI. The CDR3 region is CASSPYGTDLPGNTIYF. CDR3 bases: TGTGCCAGCTCACCATACGGGACGGATCTACCTGGAAACACCATATATTTT.

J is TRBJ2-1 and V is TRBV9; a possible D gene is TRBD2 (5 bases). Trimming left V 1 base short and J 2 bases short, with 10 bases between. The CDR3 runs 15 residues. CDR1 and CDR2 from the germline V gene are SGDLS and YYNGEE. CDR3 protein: CASSVMDFAYNEQFF. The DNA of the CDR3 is TGTGCCAGCAGCGTAATGGACTTCGCCTACAATGAGCAGTTCTTC.

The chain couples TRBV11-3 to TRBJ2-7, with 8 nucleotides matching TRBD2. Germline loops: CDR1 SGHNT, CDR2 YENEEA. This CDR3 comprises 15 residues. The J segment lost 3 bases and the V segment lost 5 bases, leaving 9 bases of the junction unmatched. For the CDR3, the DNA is TGTGCCAGCAGCCCAAGCGGGGGAGGTGGCTACGAGCAGTACTTC. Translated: CASSPSGGGGYEQYF.